These 22 T cell receptor beta chains were sequenced from one sample in a study of CD8+ T cells in alopecia areata. Following extraction, RNA underwent reverse transcription to cDNA, which served as the sequencing template. Clones were sequenced by immunoSEQ multiplex PCR, and TCRdb holds only the in-frame ones, with some missing. The sample shows more than 85,000 clones, more than 55% of them seen only once. Treatment given: oral pan-JAK inhibitor, 5-10 mg twice daily. Sequenced material: CD8+ T cells sorted from blood, taken at week 4, from a patient treated with tofacitinib. The receptors originated from a human donor with alopecia areata.

This clone has a handful of counts. J is TRBJ1-6 and V is TRBV5-1; TRBD1 agrees at 8 bases. V lost 3 bases, J lost 5 bases, and 1 base stayed unmatched. CDR1 is SGHRS, CDR2 YFSETQ, per germline. The CDR3 is 14 amino acids. The DNA for the CDR3 is TGCGCCAGCAGCTGGGGACAGGATAATTCACCCCTCCACTTT. Translation gives CASSWGQDNSPLHF.

Notes on this clone: The sample contains more than one DNA sequence encoding this CDR3. The chain links TRBV6-5 to TRBJ1-2; tentative D call: TRBD1 (6 bases). The V and J ends lost 2 bases and 2 bases respectively, with 9 bases between them. The CDR3 runs 14 residues. Germline V gene lookup returns CDR1 MNHEY and CDR2 SVGAGI. The CDR3 region is CASSYSTGNYGYTF. The DNA for the CDR3 is TGTGCCAGCAGTTACAGCACAGGGAACTATGGCTACACCTTC.

This clone has more than one count but fewer than ten. V usage is TRBV19 and J usage is TRBJ2-1; D call uncertain. V lost 5 bases to trimming and J lost 9 bases, with 8 bases between them. The length of the CDR3 is 11 residues. Looked up from germline, CDR1 is LNHDA and CDR2 is SQIVND (reference sequence). As DNA, the CDR3 is TGTGCCAGTAGTTTTAGTGTTGAGCAGTTCTTC. Its translation: CASSFSVEQFF.

This chain connects TRBV27 to TRBJ2-3; 11 bases line up with TRBD1. After removal of 5 bases from V and 4 bases from J, the junction contained 8 bases not matched to a gene. The CDR3 contains 16 residues. CDR1 and CDR2 from the germline V gene are MNHEY and SMNVEV (reference sequence). This chain's CDR3 is CASSILPGQGADTQYF. In DNA form, the CDR3 reads TGTGCCAGCAGTATCCTCCCGGGACAGGGGGCAGATACGCAGTATTTT.

The rearrangement uses TRBV7-9 and TRBJ2-3; D not certain. This CDR3 has 12 residues. The germline V gene encodes CDR1 SEHNR and CDR2 FQNEAQ (reference sequence). Trimming left V 3 bases short and J 3 bases short, with 4 bases between. The CDR3 is CASSFGTDTQYF. The CDR3, as DNA: TGTGCCAGCAGCTTCGGGACAGATACGCAGTATTTT.

This clone was picked up one time. The chain uses TRBV25-1 and TRBJ2-3, with D unclear. This CDR3 is built from 16 residues. Trimming took 0 bases from V and 0 from J, leaving 10 bases between them. Germline-derived CDR1 and CDR2 are MGHDK and SYGVNS. The CDR3 nucleotides read TGTGCCAGCAGTGAATATGCTCACCTCAGCACAGATACGCAGTATTTT. This sequence encodes CASSEYAHLSTDTQYF. Variable domain in full (rest from reference TRBV25-1 and TRBJ2-3): EADIYQTPRYLVIGTGKKITLECSQTMGHDKMYWYQQDPGMELHLIHYSYGVNSTEKGDLSSESTVSRIRTEHFPLTLESARPSHTSQYLCASSEYAHLSTDTQYFGPGTRLTVL.

This clone was seen once. The chain couples TRBV7-3 to TRBJ2-3; 9 nucleotides agree with TRBD2. The germline CDR1 and CDR2 sequences are SGHTA and FQGTGA. The CDR3 loop spans 16 amino acids. V was clipped by 2 bases and J by 6 bases; unmatched bases: 9. For the CDR3, the DNA is TGTGCCAGCAGCTTATCTGGCGGGGGGGCCGCCGATACGCAGTATTTT. Translated: CASSLSGGGAADTQYF.

This clone has more than one count but fewer than ten. The sample contains more than one DNA sequence encoding this CDR3. J is TRBJ2-1 and V is TRBV30; D gene ambiguous. This CDR3 is 13 amino acids long. The germline gives CDR1 GTSNPN, CDR2 SVGIG (reference sequence). V was cut by 0 bases and J by 3 bases, with 6 bases left in between. The CDR3 reads CAWSVSGYNEQFF. The CDR3 DNA sequence: TGTGCCTGGAGTGTGTCAGGCTACAATGAGCAGTTCTTC.

V usage is TRBV23-1 and J usage is TRBJ2-7, with a possible D match to TRBD1 (6 bases). TRBV23-1 is treated as an ORF (open reading frame) with a function not yet certain. V gave up 4 bases and J gave up 5 bases, with 15 bases separating them. This CDR3 is built from 14 residues. The CDR3 DNA follows: TGCGCCAGCAGTCGTTCCGGGACAAGAAACGAGCAGTACTTC. Translation: CASSRSGTRNEQYF.

V is TRBV5-6 and J is TRBJ2-3; no clear D. V dropped 5 bases and J dropped 4 bases, with 20 bases sitting between them. This CDR3 comprises 16 residues. Germline-derived CDR1 and CDR2 are SGHDT and YYEEEE. CDR3 nucleotide sequence: TGTGCCAGCAGTTTCCTGACCTCCAGGTATTCAGATACGCAGTATTTT. It codes for CASSFLTSRYSDTQYF.

This clone was seen only once. V usage is TRBV5-6 and J usage is TRBJ1-1; D is unresolved. Germline V lookup: CDR1 SGHDT, CDR2 YYEEEE. This CDR3 contains 12 residues. V gave up 0 bases and J gave up 8 bases, with 8 bases separating them. The CDR3 coding sequence is TGTGCCAGCAGCTTGGAAGGGTTGGAAGCTTTCTTT. It codes for CASSLEGLEAFF.

This clone was detected only a few times. V gene TRBV7-6 combines with J gene TRBJ2-6; maybe TRBD1 (5 bases). The germline CDR1 and CDR2 sequences are SGHVS and FNYEAQ. V shed 1 base and J shed 0 bases, with 10 bases lying between them. The CDR3 contains 17 residues. In DNA form, the CDR3 reads TGTGCCAGCAGCTTAGGACAGCCCATCTCTGGGGCCAACGTCCTGACTTTC. It specifies CASSLGQPISGANVLTF.

This clone appeared a few times. The chain has TRBV30 and TRBJ2-1, with a possible D match to TRBD2 (5 bases). The CDR3 is made up of 13 amino acids. The V and J ends lost 1 base and 6 bases respectively, with 10 bases between them. The germline CDR1 and CDR2 sequences are GTSNPN and SVGIG (reference sequence). The CDR3 DNA sequence: TGTGCCTGGAGTGCCGGCAGCGGCAATGAGCAGTTCTTC. As protein: CAWSAGSGNEQFF. The variable domain in full, completed from reference TRBV30 and TRBJ2-1, reads SQTIHQWPATLVQPVGSPLSLECTVEGTSNPNLYWYRQAAGRGLQLLFYSVGIGQISSEVPQNLSASRPQDRQFILSSKKLLLSDSGFYLCAWSAGSGNEQFFGPGTRLTVL.

This sequence joins TRBV6-1 and TRBJ1-2, with D maybe TRBD1 (6 bases). Trimming cost V 2 bases and J 4 bases, with 8 bases left between them. Germline V gives CDR1 MNHNS, CDR2 SASEGT. There are 13 residues in the CDR3. The DNA of the CDR3 is TGTGCCAGCAGTGAACTGGACAGCTATGGCTACACCTTC. It translates to CASSELDSYGYTF.

This clone was observed a few times. This chain links TRBV27 with TRBJ2-7, with 9 bases identical to TRBD1. Germline V CDR1 and CDR2: MNHEY, SMNVEV (reference sequence). Germline trimming cut 3 bases from V and 7 bases from J; bases unmatched to any gene: 19. This CDR3 region has 18 residues. CDR3 in amino acids: CASSLSGQGPGARAEQYF. The CDR3 DNA reads TGTGCCAGCAGTTTGTCAGGACAGGGGCCGGGAGCCCGGGCTGAGCAGTACTTC.

V is TRBV9 and J is TRBJ2-5, with 7 positions matching TRBD1. V trimming: 3 bases; J trimming: 0 bases; junction bases outside the gene matches: 2. CDR3 length equals 14 residues. CDR1 is SGDLS and CDR2 is YYNGEE in the germline V gene. CDR3 DNA: TGTGCCAGCAGCGAGGGGGCTAACCAAGAGACCCAGTACTTC. It specifies CASSEGANQETQYF.

This clone was observed a handful of times. The V gene is TRBV13, the J gene TRBJ1-2, with D perhaps matching TRBD1 (6 bases). The CDR3 has 14 residues. Trimming stripped 3 bases from V and 6 bases from J, with 14 bases between. Per germline, CDR1 PRHDT and CDR2 FYEKMQ (reference sequence). CDR3 coding DNA: TGTGCCAGCAGCTTTTTTCGGGGGCACAATGGCTACACCTTC. The encoded protein is CASSFFRGHNGYTF.

The CDR3 DNA reads as TGCGCCAGCAGCTTGGCGCGGCCCGAAGCTTTCTTT. Its translation: CASSLARPEAFF. The V gene is TRBV5-1, the J gene TRBJ1-1; D is unclear. The CDR3 loop spans 12 amino acids. Germline values: CDR1 SGHRS, CDR2 YFSETQ. Trimming left V 0 bases short and J 8 bases short, with 8 bases between.

In its sample, this clone was seen a few times. The chain uses TRBV29-1 and TRBJ1-1; no reliable D call. CDR3 length: 13 residues. V was clipped by 5 bases and J by 0 bases, with 10 bases between them. CDR1 and CDR2 (germline): SQVTM, ANQGSEA. CDR3 bases: TGCAGCGTTCGCGAGGGAATGAACACTGAAGCTTTCTTT. It is translated as CSVREGMNTEAFF.

The rearrangement uses TRBV4-3 and TRBJ2-3; 8 bases map to TRBD1. Germline-derived CDR1 and CDR2 are LGHNA and YSLEER. Germline trimming cut 0 bases from V and 3 bases from J; bases unmatched to any gene: 5. This CDR3 is built from 16 residues. CDR3 in amino acids: CASSQEDRGATDTQYF. CDR3 coding DNA: TGCGCCAGCAGCCAAGAAGACAGGGGAGCAACAGATACGCAGTATTTT.

The rearrangement links TRBV7-9 to TRBJ2-7; 10 positions match TRBD2. CDR3 size: 13 residues. Germline values: CDR1 SEHNR, CDR2 FQNEAQ (reference sequence). The ends lost 6 bases at V and 3 bases at J; junction bases unmatched: 2. For the CDR3, the DNA is TGTGCCAGCAGACTAGCGGGAATCTACGAGCAGTACTTC. It specifies CASRLAGIYEQYF.

This clone showed up just a few times. The chain carries TRBV30 and TRBJ2-1, with 7 bases lining up with TRBD2. CDR3 length: 15 residues. The V segment lost 3 bases and the J segment 4 bases; nucleotides outside the gene matches: 9. Germline CDR1 and CDR2: GTSNPN and SVGIG (reference sequence). The CDR3 sequence is CAWSDSSGVYNEQFF. The CDR3 DNA is TGTGCCTGGAGCGACTCTAGCGGAGTATACAATGAGCAGTTCTTC.